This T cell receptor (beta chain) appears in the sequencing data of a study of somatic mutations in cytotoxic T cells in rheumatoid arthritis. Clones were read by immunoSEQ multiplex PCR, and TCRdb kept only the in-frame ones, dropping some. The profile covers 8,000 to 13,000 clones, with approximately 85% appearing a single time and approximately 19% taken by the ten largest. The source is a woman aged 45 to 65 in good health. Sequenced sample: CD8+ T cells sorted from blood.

DNA for the CDR3: TGTGCCAGCAGCCCCAGCTTAAGCGTCCTCTACGAGCAGTACTTC. Its protein is CASSPSLSVLYEQYF. The rearrangement links TRBV14 to TRBJ2-7; D remains ambiguous. V was shortened by 4 bases and J by 3 bases, with 16 bases between the two germline ends. Germline loops: CDR1 SGHDN, CDR2 FVKESK. The CDR3 contains 15 residues.